The TCR beta chain described here comes from a study of tissue T cells after allogeneic stem cell transplantation. Clones were sequenced by immunoSEQ multiplex PCR, and TCRdb holds only the in-frame ones, with some missing. The data show roughly 30,000 clones, 85% seen once. V shed 3 bases and J shed 7 bases, with 7 bases lying between them. Germline values: CDR1 LNHNV, CDR2 YYDKDF (reference sequence). The length of the CDR3 is 13 residues. This receptor was identified in a woman aged 18-55 years who later had graft-versus-host disease after an allogeneic stem cell transplant. Specimen: blood, collected before transplantation. The V call is TRBV15, the J call TRBJ1-6; D gene unclear. This CDR3 is CATSRMGNSPLHF. CDR3 in DNA: TGTGCCACCAGCAGGATGGGGAATTCACCCCTCCACTTT.